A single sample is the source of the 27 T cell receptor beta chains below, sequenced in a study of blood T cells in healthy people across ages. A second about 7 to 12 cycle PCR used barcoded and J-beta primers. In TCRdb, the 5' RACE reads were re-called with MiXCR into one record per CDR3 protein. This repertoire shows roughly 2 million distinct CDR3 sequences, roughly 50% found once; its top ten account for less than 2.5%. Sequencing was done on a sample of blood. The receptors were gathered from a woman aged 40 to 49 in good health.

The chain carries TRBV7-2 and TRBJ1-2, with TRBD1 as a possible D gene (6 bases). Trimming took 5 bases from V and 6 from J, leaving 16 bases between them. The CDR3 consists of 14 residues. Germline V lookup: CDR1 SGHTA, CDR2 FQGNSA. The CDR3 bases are TGTGCCAGCAGCGTACAGGGTACGGCAAATGGCTACACCTTC. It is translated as CASSVQGTANGYTF.

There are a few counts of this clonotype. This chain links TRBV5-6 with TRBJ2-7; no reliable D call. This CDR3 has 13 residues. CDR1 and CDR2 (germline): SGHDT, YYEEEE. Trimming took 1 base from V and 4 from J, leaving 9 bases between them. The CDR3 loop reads CASSLFSDYEQYF. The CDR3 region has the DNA TGTGCCAGCAGCTTGTTTTCTGATTACGAGCAGTACTTC.

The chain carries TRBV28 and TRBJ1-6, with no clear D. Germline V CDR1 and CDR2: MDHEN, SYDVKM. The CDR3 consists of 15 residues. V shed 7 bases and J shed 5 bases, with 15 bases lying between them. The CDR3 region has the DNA TGTGCCAGCACCCCTTCGTACACCAATAATTCACCCCTCCACTTT. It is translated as CASTPSYTNNSPLHF.

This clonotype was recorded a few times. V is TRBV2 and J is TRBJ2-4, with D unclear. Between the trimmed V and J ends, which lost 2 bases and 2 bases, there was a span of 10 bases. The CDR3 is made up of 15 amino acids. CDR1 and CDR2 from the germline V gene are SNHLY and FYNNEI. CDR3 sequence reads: CASSELRGPKNIQYF. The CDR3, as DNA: TGTGCCAGCAGTGAACTTAGAGGTCCCAAAAACATTCAGTACTTC.

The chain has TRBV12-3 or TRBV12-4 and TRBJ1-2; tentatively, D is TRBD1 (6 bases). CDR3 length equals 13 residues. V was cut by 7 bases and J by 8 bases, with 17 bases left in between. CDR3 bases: TGTGCCAGCACTCAGACAGGCCTCAAGGGCTACACCTTC. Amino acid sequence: CASTQTGLKGYTF.

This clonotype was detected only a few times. The CDR3 loop is CASSYSPGGRDEQFF. The CDR3 DNA reads TGTGCCAGCAGTTACTCGCCAGGGGGCAGGGATGAGCAGTTCTTC. The chain links TRBV6-6 to TRBJ2-1, with 8 bases that match TRBD1. The germline gives CDR1 MNHNY, CDR2 SVGAGI (reference sequence). The V segment lost 0 bases and the J segment 8 bases; nucleotides outside the gene matches: 6. This CDR3 has 15 residues.

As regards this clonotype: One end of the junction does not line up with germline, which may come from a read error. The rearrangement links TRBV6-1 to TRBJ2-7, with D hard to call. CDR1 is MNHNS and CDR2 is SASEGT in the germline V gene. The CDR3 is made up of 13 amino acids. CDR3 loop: CASSELNSYERYF. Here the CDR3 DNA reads TGTGCCAGCAGTGAACTTAACTCCTACGAGCGGTACTTC.

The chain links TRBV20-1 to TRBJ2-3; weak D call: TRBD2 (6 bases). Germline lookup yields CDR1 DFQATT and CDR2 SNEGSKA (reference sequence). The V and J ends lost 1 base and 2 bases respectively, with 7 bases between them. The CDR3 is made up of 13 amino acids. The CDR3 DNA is TGCAGTGCTAGAGGCGGGGCCACAGATACGCAGTATTTT. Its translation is CSARGGATDTQYF.

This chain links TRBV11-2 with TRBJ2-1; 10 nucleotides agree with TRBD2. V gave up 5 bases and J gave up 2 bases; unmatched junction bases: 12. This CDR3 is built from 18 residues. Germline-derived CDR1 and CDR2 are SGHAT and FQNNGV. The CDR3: CASSPRTQSGGAYNEQFF. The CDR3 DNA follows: TGTGCCAGCAGCCCGAGAACCCAGAGCGGGGGGGCCTACAATGAGCAGTTCTTC.

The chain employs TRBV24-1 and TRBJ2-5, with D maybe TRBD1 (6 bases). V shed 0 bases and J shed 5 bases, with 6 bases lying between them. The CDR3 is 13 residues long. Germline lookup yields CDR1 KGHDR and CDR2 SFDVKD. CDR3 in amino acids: CATSDLGGETQYF. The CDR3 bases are TGTGCCACCAGTGATTTGGGGGGCGAGACCCAGTACTTC.

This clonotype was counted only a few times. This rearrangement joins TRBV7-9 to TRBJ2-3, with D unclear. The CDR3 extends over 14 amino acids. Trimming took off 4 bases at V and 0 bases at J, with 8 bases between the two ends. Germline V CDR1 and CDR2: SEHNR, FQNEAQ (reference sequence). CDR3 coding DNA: TGTGCCAGCAGCTCTGCATCTAGCACAGATACGCAGTATTTT. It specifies CASSSASSTDTQYF.

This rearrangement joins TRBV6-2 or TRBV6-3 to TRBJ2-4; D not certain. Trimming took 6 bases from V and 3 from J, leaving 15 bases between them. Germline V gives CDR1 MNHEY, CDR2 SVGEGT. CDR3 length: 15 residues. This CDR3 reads CASRQAEEVKNIQYF. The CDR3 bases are TGTGCCAGCAGGCAGGCGGAAGAGGTCAAAAACATTCAGTACTTC.

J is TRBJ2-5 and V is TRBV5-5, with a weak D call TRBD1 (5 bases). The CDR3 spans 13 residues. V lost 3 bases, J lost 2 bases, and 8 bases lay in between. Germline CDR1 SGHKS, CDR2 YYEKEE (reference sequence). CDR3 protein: CASSWGSQETQYF. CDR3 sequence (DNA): TGTGCCAGCAGCTGGGGCTCGCAAGAGACCCAGTACTTC.

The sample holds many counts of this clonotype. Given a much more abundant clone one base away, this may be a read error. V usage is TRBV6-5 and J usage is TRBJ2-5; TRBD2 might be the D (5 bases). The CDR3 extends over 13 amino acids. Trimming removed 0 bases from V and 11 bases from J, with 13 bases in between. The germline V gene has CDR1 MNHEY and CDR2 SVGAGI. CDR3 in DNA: TGTGCCAGCAGTTACTCTGGAGCGGATGAGCAGTACTTC. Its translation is CASSYSGADEQYF.

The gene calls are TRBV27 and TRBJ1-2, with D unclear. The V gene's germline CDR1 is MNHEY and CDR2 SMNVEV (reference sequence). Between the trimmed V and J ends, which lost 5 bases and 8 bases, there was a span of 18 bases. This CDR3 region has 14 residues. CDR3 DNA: TGTGCCAGCAGTCCAAACCGAGGCATTACCGGCTACACCTTC. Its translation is CASSPNRGITGYTF.

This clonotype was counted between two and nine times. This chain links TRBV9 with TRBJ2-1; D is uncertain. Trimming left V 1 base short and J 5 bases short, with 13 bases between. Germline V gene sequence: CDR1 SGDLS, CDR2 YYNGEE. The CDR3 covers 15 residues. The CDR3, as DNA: TGTGCCAGCAGCGTAAGTACCCGATACGACAATGAGCAGTTCTTC. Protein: CASSVSTRYDNEQFF.

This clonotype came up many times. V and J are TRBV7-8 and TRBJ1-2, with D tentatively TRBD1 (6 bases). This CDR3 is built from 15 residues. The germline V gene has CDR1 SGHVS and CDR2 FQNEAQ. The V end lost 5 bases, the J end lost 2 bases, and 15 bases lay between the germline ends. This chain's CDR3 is CASSPRTALNYGYTF. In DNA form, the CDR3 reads TGTGCCAGCAGCCCCCGGACAGCGTTGAACTATGGCTACACCTTC.

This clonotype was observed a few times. CDR3 in amino acids: CSASRTRGDTQYF. In DNA, the CDR3 is TGCAGTGCTAGCAGGACCCGAGGGGATACGCAGTATTTT. The chain recombines TRBV20-1 with TRBJ2-3; tentative D call: TRBD2 (5 bases). Trimming cost V 3 bases and J 6 bases, with 13 bases left between them. Germline V gives CDR1 DFQATT, CDR2 SNEGSKA (reference sequence). The CDR3 loop spans 13 amino acids.

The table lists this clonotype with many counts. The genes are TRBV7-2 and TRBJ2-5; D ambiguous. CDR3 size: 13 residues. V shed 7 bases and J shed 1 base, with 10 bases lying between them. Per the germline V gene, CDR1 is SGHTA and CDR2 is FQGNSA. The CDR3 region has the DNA TGTGCCAGCACACGCTTTACCCAAGAGACCCAGTACTTC. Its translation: CASTRFTQETQYF.

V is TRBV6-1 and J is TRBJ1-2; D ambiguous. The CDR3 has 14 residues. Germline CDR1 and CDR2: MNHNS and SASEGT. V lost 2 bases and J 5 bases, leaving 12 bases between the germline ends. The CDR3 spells CASSETQTQYGYTF. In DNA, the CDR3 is TGTGCCAGCAGTGAAACACAGACCCAATATGGCTACACCTTC.

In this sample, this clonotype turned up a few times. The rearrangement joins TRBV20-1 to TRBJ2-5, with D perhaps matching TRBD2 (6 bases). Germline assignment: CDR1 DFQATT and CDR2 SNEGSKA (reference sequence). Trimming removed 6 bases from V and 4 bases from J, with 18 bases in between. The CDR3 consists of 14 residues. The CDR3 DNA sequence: TGCAGTGCCTCGGGACTCCTGGGAGGAGAGACCCAGTACTTC. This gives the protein CSASGLLGGETQYF.

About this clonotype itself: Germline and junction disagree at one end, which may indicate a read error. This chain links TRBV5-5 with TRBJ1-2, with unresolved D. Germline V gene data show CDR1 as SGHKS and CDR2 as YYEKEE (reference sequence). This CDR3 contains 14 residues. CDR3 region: CASSPGWDNYGFTF. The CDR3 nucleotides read TGTGCCAGCAGCCCGGGGTGGGATAACTATGGCTTCACCTTC.

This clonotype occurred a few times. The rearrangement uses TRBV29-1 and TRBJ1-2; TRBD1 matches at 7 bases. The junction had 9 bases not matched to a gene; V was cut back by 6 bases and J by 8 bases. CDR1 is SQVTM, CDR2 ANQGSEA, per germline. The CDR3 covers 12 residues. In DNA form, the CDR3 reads TGCAGCGTCCGACAGGGTCTAGGCGGCTACACCTTC. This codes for CSVRQGLGGYTF.

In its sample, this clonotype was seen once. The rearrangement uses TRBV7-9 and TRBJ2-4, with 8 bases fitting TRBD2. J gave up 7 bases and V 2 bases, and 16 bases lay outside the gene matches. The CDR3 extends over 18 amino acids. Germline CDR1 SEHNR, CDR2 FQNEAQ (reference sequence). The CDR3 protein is CASSLQPGGPKVENIQYF. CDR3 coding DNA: TGTGCCAGCAGCTTACAGCCGGGGGGGCCAAAAGTGGAGAACATTCAGTACTTC.

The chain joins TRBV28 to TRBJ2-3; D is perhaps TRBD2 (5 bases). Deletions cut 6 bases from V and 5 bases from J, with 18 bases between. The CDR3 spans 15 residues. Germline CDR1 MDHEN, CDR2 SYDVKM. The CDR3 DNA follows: TGTGCCAGCAGCTCCTACGGACTTATAAGAGATACGCAGTATTTT. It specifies CASSSYGLIRDTQYF.

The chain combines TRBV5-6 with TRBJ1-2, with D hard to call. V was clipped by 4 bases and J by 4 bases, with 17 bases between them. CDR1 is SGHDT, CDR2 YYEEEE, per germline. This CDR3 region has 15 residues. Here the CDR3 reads CASSTAYKLIYGYTF. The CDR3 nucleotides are TGTGCCAGCAGCACAGCCTACAAACTCATCTATGGCTACACCTTC. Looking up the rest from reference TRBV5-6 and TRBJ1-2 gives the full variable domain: DAGVTQSPTHLIKTRGQQVTLRCSPKSGHDTVSWYQQALGQGPQFIFQYYEEEERQRGNFPDRFSGHQFPNYSSELNVNALLLGDSALYLCASSTAYKLIYGYTFGSGTRLTVV.

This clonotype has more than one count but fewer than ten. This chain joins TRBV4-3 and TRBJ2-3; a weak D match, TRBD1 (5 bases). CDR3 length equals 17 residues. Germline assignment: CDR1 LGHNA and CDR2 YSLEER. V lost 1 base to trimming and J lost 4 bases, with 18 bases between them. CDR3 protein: CASSQGIAQGTADTQYF. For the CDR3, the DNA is TGCGCCAGCAGCCAAGGGATCGCGCAGGGTACGGCAGATACGCAGTATTTT.